This entry concerns a single T cell receptor (beta chain). Its antigen is currently unknown. Germline V lookup: CDR1 LNHDA, CDR2 SQIVND (reference sequence). This CDR3 region has 15 residues. Trimming took off 1 base at V and 4 bases at J, with 10 bases between the two ends. This entry belongs to a study of a mutant IDH1 vaccine in newly diagnosed glioma. Specified time point: week 5, during vaccination. The content of each vaccine dose was 300 ug of mutant IDH1 20-mer peptide, and topical imiquimod accompanied it. General observations from the study: Pseudoprogression showed no apparent link to changes in top peripheral T cell clonotypes.

Profiled with immunoSEQ multiplex PCR; TCRdb holds only in-frame clones, not every one. The table has tens of thousands of clones, approximately 82% seen once. The receptor was isolated from a woman aged 18-29 years with glioma. Some clones in this sample may be carry-over from other donors' samples. The sequenced sample was PBMCs, obtained from a glioma patient whose treatment included an IDH1 peptide vaccine. The chain has TRBV19 and TRBJ2-2; D is unclear. The CDR3 spells CASSIVGSPTGELFF. CDR3 nucleotide sequence: TGTGCCAGTAGTATAGTAGGAAGTCCCACCGGGGAGCTGTTTTTT.